The subject of this entry is one T cell receptor (beta chain). Assay: immunoSEQ multiplex PCR; the TCRdb copy retains only in-frame clones and omits some. This table holds over 100,000 clones, roughly four fifths found once. This record belongs to a study of radiotherapy plus CTLA-4 blockade in lung cancer. CDR3 length equals 15 residues. V lost 0 bases and J lost 8, with 17 bases in between. Germline V lookup: CDR1 SGHRS, CDR2 YFSETQ. Sequenced material: peripheral blood, taken from a patient treated with radiotherapy plus ipilimumab. The gene calls are TRBV5-1 and TRBJ1-2; D not resolved. This receptor was taken from a human donor with non-small cell lung cancer that progressed on radiotherapy plus ipilimumab. Some clones in this sample may be carry-over from other donors' samples. Written as DNA, the CDR3 is TGCGCCAGCAGCTTGGCTTCGGGCCCAGGAGGCGGCTACACCTTC. As protein: CASSLASGPGGGYTF.